This record concerns one T cell receptor (beta chain) sequence. Its antigen is unidentified. Primers: 60 Vbeta forward and 13 Jbeta reverse. Original methodology: Per a later analysis, the number of unique TCR beta chains was around 79 million, of which about 11 million were shared. Clones were sequenced by immunoSEQ multiplex PCR, and TCRdb holds only the in-frame ones, with some missing. That table furnishes V, J and clone size, whereas the DNA furnished D and trimming. There are about 140,000 clones in the sample; approximately 88% occur only once, and more than 0.5% lies in the top ten. The record originates from a study of cytomegalovirus exposure and HLA in healthy donors. Study summary: A preliminary data release comprised roughly 80 million unique TCRs obtained from HLA-typed donors. The study's findings and limits: Another analysis was done later, and it associated 17,000 or so TCR beta sequences with HLA alleles at 0.05 false discovery rate.

Material: PBMCs. The TCR was taken from a woman aged 40 to 49 in good health and CMV-seronegative.

The CDR3 here is CASSLGGQNTIYF. CDR3 bases: TGCGCCAGCAGCTTGGGTGGCCAGAACACCATATATTTT. This chain joins TRBV5-1 and TRBJ1-3; D gene unclear. Germline V gene sequence: CDR1 SGHRS, CDR2 YFSETQ. The germline V and J ends were trimmed by 0 bases and 7 bases, with 8 bases remaining between them. The CDR3 loop spans 13 amino acids.